Detailed here is one TCR beta chain. The specificity of this receptor is unknown. Per-nucleotide qualities are absent, and no much larger clonotype sits a single base away. The CDR3 covers 15 residues, taking in both the cysteine and the phenylalanine. The sequence is cut down to CDR3 DNA, 45 bases in frame from base 1. Reading the germline V gene gives CDR1 SGHTA and CDR2 FQGTGA. V loses 3 bases, J loses 1 base, and the germline ends lie 11 bases apart. This record belongs to a study of T cell responses to AZD1222 COVID-19 vaccine (dated by TCRdb to 2020 to 2023). Some background on the complete study: TCR sequencing covered roughly 230 trial participants: some 210 given two doses of AZD1222 and about 26 given two doses of MenACWY control vaccine. Trial participants were enrolled by age into subgroups of 18-55, 56-69 and 70-plus years, and 148, 28 and 57 TCR-sequenced participants, respectively, were included in these subgroups. The paper as a whole reports these results and caveats: Conclusions about previously exposed vaccinees are limited, since just six AZD1222 recipients were seropositive for SARS-CoV-2 at baseline. A significant rise in spike-specific TCR breadth and depth was observed after two AZD1222 doses relative to day 0 and relative to MenACWY recipients. Most participants were white British and females outnumbered males, and the authors suggested that clonal diversity may have been underestimated. Reportedly, close to half of the unique spike-specific TCRs recognized epitopes lying outside the regions that are mutated in the B.1.351 and B.1.1.7 variants. In the small 56-69-year group, the increase in depth fell short of significance, most likely because of low power. CD4 TCRs associated with the vaccine covered the entire spike protein, and the dominant responses were in regions 160-218 and 743-854. Because no day 14 peak-response samples were available, the repertoires could be characterized only after the peak T cell response.

The time point label on this specimen signifies: about 28 days (+/-7) after the second vaccine dose. AZD1222 recipients whose second dose came at about 4 weeks and those whose second dose came at about 12 weeks were combined into one group, since spike-specific TCR depth and breadth did not differ between the two schedules. Samples from vaccinated people were obtained from the UK trials COV001 and COV002, which included a single-blind randomized controlled phase 2/3 trial of AZD1222 (ChAdOx1 nCoV-19) in healthy adults. Trial participant PBMC samples were collected at day 0 and day 28 after the second dose for TCRbeta chain sequencing. The CDR3 regions of human TCRbeta chains were analyzed by immunosequencing. The study's processing was this. TCRs in the repertoires were matched against a reference library of SARS-CoV-2-specific TCRs that had been generated with the MIRA antigen-specificity platform. Breadth was defined as the fraction of unique TCRs that were SARS-CoV-2-associated. Depth was defined as the fraction of total T cells that were SARS-CoV-2-associated. Using the MIRA data, each spike-specific TCR was mapped to the spike region that the TCR reacts to and placed in a CD4 or CD8 class. Log10-transformed breadth and depth values were compared by one-way ANOVA with Sidak's multiple comparisons tests. TCRdb took over this immuneACCESS table, retaining in-frame rearrangements with V and J assigned. Such tables are incomplete; in checked studies, under half of the missing clones stem from an unresolved V gene, and the remainder is unexplained. The V and J calls and clone size come from that table; D and trimming were worked out from the DNA. This sample has fewer than 85,000 clones in its table, and about 91% of those were observed once. The ten largest clones represent 7.5% to 10% of the sample.

This sequence originates from an adult who received the AZD1222 COVID-19 vaccine. Here the chain combines TRBV7-3 and TRBJ2-3, and the D gene may be TRBD2, 6 bases matching. The input for sequencing was peripheral blood, taken 28 days after the second AZD1222 dose. The CDR3 protein is CASSLGLPGTDTQYF. Here is the DNA: TGTGCCAGCAGCTTGGGACTTCCTGGCACAGATACGCAGTATTTT.